The present T cell receptor (beta chain) was sequenced within a study of blood T cell repertoires in COVID-19. The overall study: T cells, B-cell-depleted T cells, or PBMCs supplied cDNA or gDNA.

CDR1 is SGHNT, CDR2 YYREEE, per germline (reference sequence). Trimming at V came to 4 bases and at J to 5 bases, leaving 4 bases not matched to a gene. The CDR3 is 15 amino acids. Using immunoSEQ multiplex PCR, the repertoire was profiled, and TCRdb retains in-frame clones only, with some absent. The sample has roughly 70,000 clones, 85% to 90% seen once. Source material: peripheral blood. The chain employs TRBV5-4 and TRBJ2-1; TRBD2 matches 12 bases. The sequence was obtained from a man aged 65 to 79 with active COVID-19. The CDR3: CASSQLAGGDNEQFF. The CDR3 DNA reads TGTGCCAGCAGCCAGCTAGCGGGAGGGGACAATGAGCAGTTCTTC.